The 13 T cell receptor beta chains listed next were all sequenced from one sample in a study of T cell responses to AZD1222 COVID-19 vaccine. Sequenced by immunoSEQ multiplex PCR; TCRdb stores in-frame clones only, minus some. Of some 99,000 clones listed, around 87% are singletons. Sequencing was performed on peripheral blood, taken 28 days after the second AZD1222 dose. The receptor source for this set is an adult who received the AZD1222 COVID-19 vaccine.

This sequence joins TRBV30 and TRBJ1-5; the D gene is possibly TRBD1 (5 bases). This CDR3 region has 13 residues. The germline V gene has CDR1 GTSNPN and CDR2 SVGIG (reference sequence). V was clipped by 5 bases and J by 2 bases, with 10 bases between them. Here the CDR3 reads CAWQQEGNQPQHF. CDR3 in DNA: TGTGCCTGGCAACAGGAGGGCAATCAGCCCCAGCATTTT.

This rearrangement joins TRBV20-1 to TRBJ1-5; D may be TRBD1 (6 bases). V lost 3 bases, J lost 4 bases, and 16 bases lay in between. Germline V gene data show CDR1 as DFQATT and CDR2 as SNEGSKA (reference sequence). The CDR3 totals 15 residues. CDR3: CSASVGGLGNQPQHF. In nucleotides, the CDR3 is TGCAGTGCTAGTGTCGGGGGGCTCGGGAATCAGCCCCAGCATTTT.

CDR3 sequence: CASSYGLNTGELFF. The CDR3, as DNA: TGTGCCAGCAGTTACGGACTAAACACCGGGGAGCTGTTTTTT. The V and J genes are TRBV6-5 and TRBJ2-2, with D possibly TRBD2 on 6 matching bases. Germline loops: CDR1 MNHEY, CDR2 SVGAGI. V dropped 2 bases and J dropped 2 bases, with 6 bases sitting between them. This CDR3 is built from 14 residues.

The chain is built from TRBV3-1 (or the pseudogene TRBV3-2) and TRBJ1-4; D is possibly TRBD1 (6 bases). The V end lost 2 bases, the J end lost 7 bases, and 17 bases lay between the germline ends. CDR1 and CDR2 (germline): LGHDT, YNNKEL (reference sequence). This CDR3 spans 16 amino acids. CDR3: CASSQNPSLGGEKLFF. The CDR3 region has the DNA TGTGCCAGCAGCCAAAACCCTTCTTTAGGGGGTGAAAAACTGTTTTTT.

J is TRBJ2-7 and V is TRBV6-5, with D perhaps TRBD1 or TRBD2 (5 bases each). Germline CDR1 reads MNHEY; CDR2 reads SVGAGI. V lost 6 bases, J lost 6 bases, and 21 bases lay in between. This CDR3 is built from 15 residues. CDR3 in DNA: TGTGCCAGCAGCCCAGGACCTGGGGTTGGGGGCGAGCAGTACTTC. Its protein product is CASSPGPGVGGEQYF.

This clone was counted between two and nine times. This sequence joins TRBV7-8 and TRBJ1-4; D gene ambiguous. The CDR3 extends over 13 amino acids. The germline V gene has CDR1 SGHVS and CDR2 FQNEAQ. Trimming removed 6 bases at V and 3 bases at J, with 8 bases between. CDR3 sequence reads: CASRLGANEKLFF. The CDR3 nucleotides read TGTGCCAGCAGACTTGGGGCTAATGAAAAACTGTTTTTT.

The gene calls are TRBV7-3 and TRBJ2-3; 8 positions agree with TRBD2. Germline CDR1 reads SGHTA; CDR2 reads FQGTGA. After removal of 0 bases from V and 6 bases from J, the junction contained 11 bases not matched to a gene. The CDR3 runs to 17 residues. The CDR3 DNA sequence: TGTGCCAGCAGCTTAACGCCTGCGGGGGGACCTGCGGATACGCAGTATTTT. It yields the protein CASSLTPAGGPADTQYF.

Here the CDR3 reads CASSLRLPGRVRFYNEQFF. The CDR3 bases are TGTGCCAGCAGTTTACGGCTACCCGGGCGAGTTCGTTTCTACAATGAGCAGTTCTTC. This rearrangement joins TRBV27 to TRBJ2-1; D unresolved. Germline V gives CDR1 MNHEY, CDR2 SMNVEV (reference sequence). Trimming removed 2 bases at V and 3 bases at J, with 23 bases between. This CDR3 spans 19 amino acids.

This sequence joins TRBV3-1 (or the pseudogene TRBV3-2) and TRBJ2-5, with unresolved D. This CDR3 comprises 12 residues. Germline V gene data show CDR1 as LGHDT and CDR2 as YNNKEL (reference sequence). V was trimmed by 0 bases and J by 5 bases, leaving 4 bases between them. The CDR3 sequence is CASSQEVETQYF. CDR3 sequence (DNA): TGTGCCAGCAGCCAAGAAGTGGAGACCCAGTACTTC.

This chain joins TRBV5-1 and TRBJ1-3; 9 nucleotides line up with TRBD1. Germline CDR1 and CDR2: SGHRS and YFSETQ. This CDR3 spans 15 amino acids. With V trimmed by 4 bases and J by 4 bases, 6 bases remained unmatched. This CDR3 is CASSRTGVLGNTIYF. Written as DNA, the CDR3 is TGCGCCAGCAGCCGGACAGGGGTCTTGGGAAACACCATATATTTT. Full variable domain (rest looked up from reference TRBV5-1 and TRBJ1-3): KAGVTQTPRYLIKTRGQQVTLSCSPISGHRSVSWYQQTPGQGLQFLFEYFSETQRNKGNFPGRFSGRQFSNSRSEMNVSTLELGDSALYLCASSRTGVLGNTIYFGEGSWLTVV.

As DNA, the CDR3 is TGTGCCAGCAGCTTGGTAGTAGCGGGGGGCACAGATACGCAGTATTTT. This encodes CASSLVVAGGTDTQYF. The chain recombines TRBV5-4 with TRBJ2-3; the match to TRBD2 covers 9 bases. There are 16 residues in the CDR3. The trim removed 0 bases at V and 1 base at J, leaving 3 bases unmatched. CDR1 and CDR2 from the germline V gene are SGHNT and YYREEE (reference sequence).

J is TRBJ1-5 and V is TRBV15, with D perhaps TRBD1 (6 bases). Germline CDR1 LNHNV, CDR2 YYDKDF (reference sequence). V lost 0 bases and J lost 4, with 10 bases in between. The CDR3 loop spans 15 amino acids. CDR3: CATSREGGRNQPQHF. CDR3 sequence (DNA): TGTGCCACCAGCAGAGAAGGGGGACGGAATCAGCCCCAGCATTTT.

The chain has TRBV19 and TRBJ2-5, with a weak D call TRBD1 (6 bases). From germline, CDR1 is LNHDA and CDR2 SQIVND (reference sequence). Trimming cost V 5 bases and J 4 bases, with 14 bases left between them. This CDR3 has 14 amino acids. This chain's CDR3 is CASSPAGVGETQYF. The CDR3 bases are TGTGCCAGTAGTCCAGCAGGGGTGGGAGAGACCCAGTACTTC.